A single sample is the source of the 27 T cell receptor beta chains below, sequenced in a study of synovial regulatory T cells in juvenile arthritis. The table came from immunoSEQ multiplex PCR; TCRdb's copy has only in-frame clones and leaves some out. The sample data list roughly 9,100 clones. Input material: Treg cells from blood. Subset in this sample: remaining (HLA-DR-negative) circulating blood Treg cells. These receptors originate from a donor between 2 and 35 years old with juvenile idiopathic arthritis.

The genes are TRBV4-1 and TRBJ2-1; TCRdb's assignment of TRBD1 cannot be checked, as there is no DNA. This CDR3 is built from 16 residues. A DNA sequence was not provided. CDR1 and CDR2 (germline): MGHRA, YSYEKL. The CDR3 loop is CASSQDWQGIVNEQFF.

The chain uses TRBV6-5 and TRBJ2-3. The CDR3 length is 11 residues. Only the protein is available. Germline values: CDR1 MNHEY, CDR2 SVGAGI. The CDR3 region is CASSLADTQYF.

This chain joins TRBV5-1 and TRBJ2-2; checking the TCRdb D call of TRBD1 is not possible without DNA. Germline V CDR1 and CDR2: SGHRS, YFSETQ. This CDR3 spans 15 amino acids. This entry has no DNA. The CDR3 reads CASSLVGTHTGELFF.

The gene calls are TRBV7-8 and TRBJ2-3; TCRdb names TRBD2, which stays unverified in the absence of DNA. There are 17 residues in the CDR3. No DNA sequence was recorded. The germline V gene encodes CDR1 SGHVS and CDR2 FQNEAQ. This CDR3 is CASSLALAGGHTDTQYF.

J is TRBJ2-5 and V is TRBV7-8. The CDR3 runs to 13 residues. The coding DNA is unavailable. Germline CDR1 reads SGHVS; CDR2 reads FQNEAQ. The CDR3 spells CASSLTLGETQYF.

The chain links TRBV5-1 to TRBJ1-2; the TRBD1 assignment by TCRdb is unverifiable without DNA. This CDR3 has 15 amino acids. No DNA was logged. The germline CDR1 and CDR2 sequences are SGHRS and YFSETQ. The CDR3 is CASSYQGQGNYGYTF.

The genes are TRBV4-1 and TRBJ2-5. Germline loops: CDR1 MGHRA, CDR2 YSYEKL. The CDR3 sequence is 14 residues long. No coding sequence is recorded. This chain's CDR3 is CASSQDVIKETQYF.

The chain uses TRBV7-6 and TRBJ2-4; no DNA is available, so the TRBD1 call from TCRdb remains unchecked. The CDR3 has 16 residues. No DNA sequence is on record. Germline V gene data show CDR1 as SGHVS and CDR2 as FNYEAQ. CDR3 amino acids: CASSLALLGKGDIQYF.

The chain recombines TRBV7-9 with TRBJ2-7. The CDR3 sequence is 12 residues long. No DNA accompanies this entry. Looked up from germline, CDR1 is SEHNR and CDR2 is FQNEAQ (reference sequence). The CDR3 here is CASSRRPREQYF.

The V gene is TRBV5-1, the J gene TRBJ2-7; TCRdb's assignment of TRBD1 cannot be checked, as there is no DNA. Germline CDR1 reads SGHRS; CDR2 reads YFSETQ. The CDR3 length is 13 residues. Only the protein is on record. The CDR3 protein is CASSNRDSYEQYF.

The V gene is TRBV7-9, the J gene TRBJ2-6; TCRdb lists TRBD1, though no DNA is available to test this call. The CDR3 extends over 19 amino acids. This entry has no DNA. Germline lookup yields CDR1 SEHNR and CDR2 FQNEAQ (reference sequence). Here the CDR3 reads CASSLDYRDPVSGANVLTF.

V and J are TRBV5-1 and TRBJ2-5; without DNA, the TCRdb call of TRBD2 cannot be checked. There are 19 residues in the CDR3. No DNA is recorded. Germline V lookup: CDR1 SGHRS, CDR2 YFSETQ. The CDR3: CASSTSGTSLPVVQETQYF.

J is TRBJ1-2 and V is TRBV20-1. Germline V lookup: CDR1 DFQATT, CDR2 SNEGSKA (reference sequence). The CDR3 is 9 residues long. The record lacks a DNA sequence. CDR3 region: CSSGSGYTF.

V usage is TRBV4-3 and J usage is TRBJ2-1; TCRdb returns TRBD2, unconfirmable since there is no DNA. CDR1 and CDR2 from the germline V gene are LGHNA and YSLEER. This CDR3 region has 19 residues. The protein alone is recorded here. The CDR3 is CASSQSLFAGLATWNEQFF.

The chain couples TRBV7-9 to TRBJ1-1; TCRdb proposes TRBD1, but this gene call is untestable without DNA. The V gene's germline CDR1 is SEHNR and CDR2 FQNEAQ (reference sequence). This CDR3 has 16 residues. DNA for this receptor is not on file. The CDR3 reads CASSLEGISIGGKAFF.

This sequence joins TRBV30 and TRBJ2-3; TCRdb proposes TRBD2, but this gene call is untestable without DNA. The CDR3 has 13 amino acids. There is no recorded DNA. Germline CDR1 reads GTSNPN; CDR2 reads SVGIG (reference sequence). This CDR3 reads CAWSAGGTDTQYF.

The chain has TRBV5-4 and TRBJ1-2; TCRdb designates TRBD1, a call that cannot be tested without DNA. This CDR3 has 14 amino acids. No DNA has been recorded. Germline V gene sequence: CDR1 SGHNT, CDR2 YYREEE (reference sequence). CDR3: CASSSSSGGKGYTF.

V usage is TRBV30 and J usage is TRBJ2-2. Germline CDR1 reads GTSNPN; CDR2 reads SVGIG (reference sequence). The CDR3 is made up of 11 amino acids. No DNA is given. The CDR3 spells CAWSDRGELFF.

This chain joins TRBV6-6 and TRBJ2-1; TCRdb's D call of TRBD1 is untestable without DNA. CDR1 and CDR2 (germline): MNHNY, SVGAGI (reference sequence). CDR3 length: 15 amino acids. No DNA sequence was recorded. The CDR3 sequence is CASSSGALSYNEQFF.

The V call is TRBV7-9, the J call TRBJ2-2; no DNA is available, so the TRBD1 call from TCRdb remains unchecked. Per the germline V gene, CDR1 is SEHNR and CDR2 is FQNEAQ (reference sequence). This CDR3 contains 12 residues. The DNA is not on file. The CDR3 reads CASSLVHGELFF.

The V call is TRBV9, the J call TRBJ2-3. The CDR3 consists of 14 residues. There is no recorded DNA. Germline V gene data show CDR1 as SGDLS and CDR2 as YYNGEE. This CDR3 reads CASSVVENTDTQYF. Together with reference TRBV9 and TRBJ2-3, the CDR3 gives the full variable domain: DSGVTQTPKHLITATGQRVTLRCSPRSGDLSVYWYQQSLDQGLQFLIQYYNGEERAKGNILERFSAQQFPDLHSELNLSSLELGDSALYFCASSVVENTDTQYFGPGTRLTVL.

The genes are TRBV10-1 and TRBJ2-7; the TCRdb D gene call, TRBD1, has no DNA to confirm it. The germline V gene has CDR1 WNHNN and CDR2 SYGVQD (reference sequence). CDR3 size: 16 residues. The coding DNA is unavailable. The CDR3 reads CASSVTPYGQGGEQYF.

V gene TRBV7-2 combines with J gene TRBJ1-5; TCRdb gives TRBD1 as the D gene, but with no DNA this cannot be confirmed. The CDR3 is 17 amino acids. The DNA is unrecorded. Germline V gene sequence: CDR1 SGHTA, CDR2 FQGNSA. The CDR3 protein is CASSLMGQGPFRQPQHF.

This sequence joins TRBV19 and TRBJ1-5; the TCRdb call, TRBD1, lacks DNA for checking. CDR3 size: 14 residues. A DNA sequence was not provided. Germline values: CDR1 LNHDA, CDR2 SQIVND (reference sequence). CDR3 protein: CASSETGGYQPQHF.

CDR3 residues: CASSPRQRGNSYEQYF. The chain has TRBV4-1 and TRBJ2-7; TCRdb proposes TRBD2, but this gene call is untestable without DNA. Germline CDR1 MGHRA, CDR2 YSYEKL. The CDR3 extends over 16 amino acids. Only the protein is available.

The J gene is TRBJ1-1, the V gene TRBV10-3. The V gene's germline CDR1 is ENHRY and CDR2 SYGVKD. CDR3 length: 13 residues. There is no recorded DNA. The CDR3 is CAISVAVNTEAFF.

The chain couples TRBV9 to TRBJ2-1. Germline loops: CDR1 SGDLS, CDR2 YYNGEE. CDR3 size: 15 residues. The DNA is unrecorded. CDR3 amino acids: CASSVALDLSNEQFF.